Listed here are 13 T cell receptor beta chains from one sample, sequenced in a study of cytomegalovirus exposure and HLA in healthy donors. The PCR contained 60 Vbeta and 13 Jbeta primers. Assay: immunoSEQ multiplex PCR; the TCRdb copy retains only in-frame clones and omits some. The repertoire holds about 82,000 clones, with roughly 72% as singletons. Input material: PBMCs. The receptors here all came from a woman aged 45-60 years in good health and CMV-seropositive.

This sequence joins TRBV6-4 and TRBJ1-1, with D possibly TRBD1 on 6 matching bases. V lost 6 bases and J lost 1, with 15 bases in between. The CDR3 consists of 15 residues. CDR1 and CDR2 from the germline V gene are MRHNA and SNTAGT. CDR3 DNA: TGTGCCAGCAGCCTCGGGCAGGGGAGGAACACTGAAGCTTTCTTT. This encodes CASSLGQGRNTEAFF.

This chain links TRBV28 with TRBJ2-7; TRBD2 agrees at 9 bases. Germline CDR1 is MDHEN and CDR2 is SYDVKM. The V gene end was trimmed by 3 bases and the J gene end by 2 bases; junction bases not matched to a gene: 5. The CDR3 is made up of 15 amino acids. The CDR3 spells CASSLLASGTYEQYF. In DNA, the CDR3 is TGTGCCAGCAGTTTGTTGGCTAGCGGGACCTACGAGCAGTACTTC.

The chain is built from TRBV19 and TRBJ2-1, with D uncertain. The germline V gene has CDR1 LNHDA and CDR2 SQIVND (reference sequence). The V end lost 6 bases, the J end lost 12 bases, and 12 bases lay between the germline ends. The CDR3 sequence is 11 residues long. CDR3 DNA sequence: TGTGCCAGTAGGAGTACCTTTGGGCAGTTCTTC. It yields the protein CASRSTFGQFF.

The chain has TRBV29-1 and TRBJ2-7; the match to TRBD1 covers 8 bases. Losses at the gene ends were 5 bases for V and 3 bases for J; bases not matched to a gene: 3. Germline values: CDR1 SQVTM, CDR2 ANQGSEA. The CDR3 covers 12 residues. The CDR3 spells CSVRDRGYEQYF. The CDR3, as DNA: TGCAGCGTTAGAGACAGGGGCTACGAGCAGTACTTC.

The count of this clone is one. The junction differs from germline at one of its ends, possibly a read error. The chain combines TRBV7-6 with TRBJ2-7; tentative D call: TRBD2 (7 bases). The germline CDR1 and CDR2 sequences are SGHVS and FNYEAQ. This CDR3 is built from 13 residues. CDR3 DNA: TGTGCCAGCAGCTTAGCATCGGGGGGCAATGAGCACTTC. It specifies CASSLASGGNEHF.

This chain links TRBV7-8 with TRBJ2-1, with D maybe TRBD2 (6 bases). The CDR3 runs to 11 residues. Germline V gene sequence: CDR1 SGHVS, CDR2 FQNEAQ. Trimming removed 5 bases from V and 10 bases from J, with 9 bases in between. The CDR3 nucleotides read TGTGCCAGCAGCGAGGGGAGGGAGCAGTTCTTC. Protein product: CASSEGREQFF.

This clone was detected only a few times. The chain joins TRBV5-6 to TRBJ2-1; 13 bases are a match to TRBD2. The CDR3 length is 19 residues. V gave up 0 bases and J gave up 0 bases; unmatched junction bases: 6. Germline CDR1 and CDR2: SGHDT and YYEEEE. The CDR3 loop reads CASSLELAGGHISYNEQFF. The CDR3, as DNA: TGTGCCAGCAGCTTGGAACTAGCGGGAGGGCATATCTCCTACAATGAGCAGTTCTTC.

The J gene is TRBJ1-4, the V gene TRBV5-1, with 8 bases identical to TRBD1. J gave up 5 bases and V 8 bases, and 5 bases lay outside the gene matches. The CDR3 sequence is 13 residues long. CDR1 is SGHRS, CDR2 YFSETQ, per germline. CDR3 sequence reads: CASRQGRNEKLFF. The CDR3 nucleotides are TGCGCCAGTCGACAGGGGAGAAATGAAAAACTGTTTTTT.

V gene TRBV28 combines with J gene TRBJ2-3, with 11 nucleotides matching TRBD2. The length of the CDR3 is 19 residues. With 8 bases clipped from V and 1 base from J, the junction kept 17 bases outside the gene matches. Germline-derived CDR1 and CDR2 are MDHEN and SYDVKM. The CDR3 DNA follows: TGTGCCAGCGAGCCGGGACTAGCGGAGAGCCTCGGAGGCACAGATACGCAGTATTTT. It translates to CASEPGLAESLGGTDTQYF.

This clone was detected only a few times. The chain links TRBV19 to TRBJ1-1, with D uncertain. Trimming took 10 bases from V and 0 from J, leaving 9 bases between them. Germline-derived CDR1 and CDR2 are LNHDA and SQIVND (reference sequence). The CDR3 runs 12 residues. The CDR3 DNA follows: TGTGCCACTTACGGGGTGAACACTGAAGCTTTCTTT. It codes for CATYGVNTEAFF.

The V gene is TRBV28, the J gene TRBJ2-3; the D gene is possibly TRBD2 (6 bases). From germline, CDR1 is MDHEN and CDR2 SYDVKM. CDR3 length equals 13 residues. V was pared by 10 bases and J by 4 bases, with 15 bases between. CDR3 sequence (DNA): TGTGCCACCACGGGACTCCTCTCAGATACGCAGTATTTT. Protein: CATTGLLSDTQYF.

The V and J genes are TRBV4-1 and TRBJ2-1; 9 bases agree with TRBD1. The J segment lost 9 bases and the V segment lost 2 bases, leaving 11 bases of the junction unmatched. The CDR3 totals 16 residues. Germline V gene sequence: CDR1 MGHRA, CDR2 YSYEKL. The CDR3 protein is CASSQPPGQGVGEQFF. The CDR3 DNA is TGCGCCAGCAGCCAACCTCCGGGACAGGGCGTGGGTGAGCAGTTCTTC.

The chain carries TRBV14 and TRBJ1-2, with D hard to call. The CDR3 is 14 residues long. The ends were cut back, 4 bases at V and 5 bases at J, with 14 bases in the middle. CDR1 is SGHDN, CDR2 FVKESK, per germline. CDR3 protein: CASSPWTSGYGYTF. The DNA for the CDR3 is TGTGCCAGCAGCCCCTGGACGTCGGGGTATGGCTACACCTTC.